Detailed here is one T cell receptor beta chain. The target antigen is unknown. Trimming shortened V by 5 bases and J by 0 bases, and 7 bases separated the two germline ends. This CDR3 spans 13 amino acids. Germline V CDR1 and CDR2: SGHTA, FQGNSA. The entry originates in a study of cytomegalovirus exposure and HLA in healthy donors. Overall study findings and caveats: Some V segments (TRBV6-2 and TRBV6-3 among them) were excluded as indistinguishable. In an earlier analysis, most TCR beta V segments were productive about 90% or about 30% of the time. A further, later analysis showed that HLA-associated TCR beta chains (compared with equally common others) were more clonally expanded. According to a later analysis, most TCR beta chains associated with CMV appeared HLA-restricted.

The PCR made use of 60 Vbeta and 13 Jbeta primers. The table came from immunoSEQ multiplex PCR; TCRdb's copy has only in-frame clones and leaves some out. The table lists approximately 110,000 clones, roughly 81% of them singletons. This clonotype was obtained from a woman aged 25 to 39 in good health and CMV-seronegative. The specimen sequenced was PBMCs. This sequence joins TRBV7-2 and TRBJ1-1; D uncertain. CDR3 protein: CASSPHVNTEAFF. In nucleotides, the CDR3 is TGTGCCAGCAGCCCACATGTGAACACTGAAGCTTTCTTT. Full variable domain (rest looked up from reference TRBV7-2 and TRBJ1-1): GAGVSQSPSNKVTEKGKDVELRCDPISGHTALYWYRQSLGQGLEFLIYFQGNSAPDKSGLPSDRFSAERTGGSVSTLTIQRTQQEDSAVYLCASSPHVNTEAFFGQGTRLTVV.